The next 25 T cell receptor beta chains were all read from a single sample in a study of cytomegalovirus exposure and HLA in healthy donors. The study ran its PCR with 60 Vbeta and 13 Jbeta primers. Libraries were prepared by immunoSEQ multiplex PCR; TCRdb keeps only in-frame clonotypes and omits some of them. The top ten clones hold more than 4.5% of a sample with 100,000 to 150,000 clones, 73% of them seen once. The sample consisted of PBMCs. Receptor source: a man between 60 and 70 years old in good health and CMV-seropositive.

This chain connects TRBV11-1 to TRBJ1-1; the match to TRBD1 covers 7 bases. The CDR3 extends over 13 amino acids. The germline V gene encodes CDR1 SGHAT and CDR2 FQDESV (reference sequence). Trimming cost V 5 bases and J 10 bases; bases outside gene matches: 10. The CDR3 loop is CASSDRDSFIAFF. The CDR3 nucleotides are TGTGCCAGCAGCGACCGGGACAGTTTTATAGCTTTCTTT.

The rearrangement uses TRBV30 and TRBJ1-6; 9 bases align to TRBD1. J was trimmed by 10 bases and V by 5 bases; bases with no gene match: 6. CDR3 length: 13 residues. CDR1 and CDR2 from the germline V gene are GTSNPN and SVGIG (reference sequence). The chain's CDR3 is CAWEGQGESPLHF. Written as DNA, the CDR3 is TGTGCCTGGGAGGGACAGGGCGAATCACCCCTCCACTTT.

In its sample, this clone was seen a few times. The genes are TRBV10-2 and TRBJ2-1; maybe TRBD2 (6 bases). The CDR3 length is 15 residues. Trimming shortened V by 4 bases and J by 0 bases, and 10 bases separated the two germline ends. Germline V lookup: CDR1 WSHSY, CDR2 SAAADI. CDR3 loop: CASSVGTFSYNEQFF. CDR3 DNA: TGCGCCAGCAGTGTAGGGACTTTCTCCTACAATGAGCAGTTCTTC.

This clone turned up a few times. This chain links TRBV7-9 with TRBJ2-7, with 10 bases fitting TRBD2. This CDR3 contains 14 residues. Germline values: CDR1 SEHNR, CDR2 FQNEAQ (reference sequence). The J segment lost 3 bases and the V segment lost 7 bases, leaving 6 bases of the junction unmatched. The CDR3 spells CASTLGTSVYEQYF. The CDR3 DNA sequence: TGTGCCAGCACCCTTGGGACTAGCGTCTACGAGCAGTACTTC. Based on the CDR3 plus reference TRBV7-9 and TRBJ2-7, the full variable domain is DTGVSQNPRHKITKRGQNVTFRCDPISEHNRLYWYRQTLGQGPEFLTYFQNEAQLEKSRLLSDRFSAERPKGSFSTLEIQRTEQGDSAMYLCASTLGTSVYEQYFGPGTRLTVT.

V is TRBV5-1 and J is TRBJ1-4; D gene ambiguous. The CDR3 contains 14 residues. CDR1 SGHRS and CDR2 YFSETQ come from the germline V gene. The V end lost 1 base, the J end lost 9 bases, and 13 bases lay between the germline ends. The CDR3 loop is CASSLQPTGKKLFF. DNA for the CDR3: TGCGCCAGCAGCTTGCAGCCCACGGGGAAAAAACTGTTTTTT. Complete variable domain (other parts from reference TRBV5-1 and TRBJ1-4): KAGVTQTPRYLIKTRGQQVTLSCSPISGHRSVSWYQQTPGQGLQFLFEYFSETQRNKGNFPGRFSGRQFSNSRSEMNVSTLELGDSALYLCASSLQPTGKKLFFGSGTQLSVL.

The rearrangement joins TRBV5-1 to TRBJ2-7, with a possible D match to TRBD1 (5 bases). Trimming took 0 bases from V and 1 from J, leaving 8 bases between them. The V gene's germline CDR1 is SGHRS and CDR2 YFSETQ. The CDR3 sequence is 14 residues long. CDR3: CASSLGYRSYEQYF. The CDR3 DNA reads as TGCGCCAGCAGCTTGGGGTACAGGTCCTACGAGCAGTACTTC. Supplemented by reference TRBV5-1 and TRBJ2-7, the full variable domain reads KAGVTQTPRYLIKTRGQQVTLSCSPISGHRSVSWYQQTPGQGLQFLFEYFSETQRNKGNFPGRFSGRQFSNSRSEMNVSTLELGDSALYLCASSLGYRSYEQYFGPGTRLTVT.

The V call is TRBV7-3, the J call TRBJ2-2; D remains ambiguous. Trimming cost V 4 bases and J 2 bases, with 14 bases left between them. CDR1 SGHTA and CDR2 FQGTGA come from the germline V gene. The CDR3 has 16 amino acids. The CDR3 loop reads CASSYQTVSNTGELFF. Written as DNA, the CDR3 is TGTGCCAGCAGCTACCAAACAGTTTCTAACACCGGGGAGCTGTTTTTT.

The chain carries TRBV28 and TRBJ1-1; no clear D gene. The germline V gene has CDR1 MDHEN and CDR2 SYDVKM. This CDR3 spans 14 amino acids. The V and J ends lost 1 base and 2 bases respectively, with 8 bases between them. CDR3 amino acids: CASSLLRRNTEAFF. CDR3 DNA sequence: TGTGCCAGCAGTTTATTAAGGAGAAACACTGAAGCTTTCTTT.

The V call is TRBV7-8, the J call TRBJ1-2, with D hard to call. V was trimmed by 5 bases and J by 7 bases, leaving 14 bases between them. The CDR3 is made up of 13 amino acids. The germline V gene has CDR1 SGHVS and CDR2 FQNEAQ. DNA of the CDR3: TGTGCCAGCAGCCGTGGGCGTAGCGCTGGCTACACCTTC. Protein product: CASSRGRSAGYTF.

The genes are TRBV2 and TRBJ2-5; D is possibly TRBD2 (5 bases). V was pared by 6 bases and J by 7 bases, with 6 bases between. This CDR3 spans 10 amino acids. Germline V gene lookup returns CDR1 SNHLY and CDR2 FYNNEI. This chain's CDR3 is CASRRATQYF. The CDR3 nucleotides read TGTGCCAGCAGGAGGGCGACCCAGTACTTC.

The chain is built from TRBV7-2 and TRBJ2-7, with D possibly being TRBD2 (7 bases). The germline CDR1 and CDR2 sequences are SGHTA and FQGNSA. Trimming shortened V by 1 base and J by 1 base, and 14 bases separated the two germline ends. The CDR3 is 16 residues long. This CDR3 reads CASSLGLGGASYEQYF. The DNA for the CDR3 is TGTGCCAGCAGCTTAGGGTTGGGGGGGGCTTCCTACGAGCAGTACTTC. The full variable domain, completed using reference TRBV7-2 and TRBJ2-7, is GAGVSQSPSNKVTEKGKDVELRCDPISGHTALYWYRQSLGQGLEFLIYFQGNSAPDKSGLPSDRFSAERTGGSVSTLTIQRTQQEDSAVYLCASSLGLGGASYEQYFGPGTRLTVT.

This clone was detected only a few times. The V and J genes are TRBV7-9 and TRBJ1-1; possible D gene TRBD1, 5 bases. Germline values: CDR1 SEHNR, CDR2 FQNEAQ (reference sequence). The CDR3 runs 12 residues. V was shortened by 6 bases and J by 9 bases, with 14 bases between the two germline ends. CDR3 sequence (DNA): TGTGCCAGCAGTCGGGTGGCAGGGAAAGCTTTCTTT. Protein product: CASSRVAGKAFF.

Written as DNA, the CDR3 is TGTGCGGCAGGGACTAGCGGGGGGGCATTCGGGGAGACCCAGTACTTC. Translating gives CAAGTSGGAFGETQYF. The rearrangement uses TRBV30 and TRBJ2-5; 16 bases map to TRBD2. This CDR3 spans 16 amino acids. From germline, CDR1 is GTSNPN and CDR2 SVGIG (reference sequence). The whole variable domain, filled in from reference TRBV30 and TRBJ2-5, reads SQTIHQWPATLVQPVGSPLSLECTVEGTSNPNLYWYRQAAGRGLQLLFYSVGIGQISSEVPQNLSASRPQDRQFILSSKKLLLSDSGFYLCAAGTSGGAFGETQYFGPGTRLLVL.

This clone showed up just a few times. The J gene is TRBJ1-5, the V gene TRBV19; possibly TRBD1 for D (5 bases). The germline V and J ends were trimmed by 3 bases and 4 bases, with 10 bases remaining between them. Germline lookup yields CDR1 LNHDA and CDR2 SQIVND (reference sequence). The CDR3 consists of 14 residues. In nucleotides, the CDR3 is TGTGCCAGTAGTATTTCGACAGAGAATCAGCCCCAGCATTTT. Its translation: CASSISTENQPQHF.

The J gene is TRBJ1-1, the V gene TRBV29-1; maybe TRBD1 (6 bases). Germline CDR1 reads SQVTM; CDR2 reads ANQGSEA. The CDR3 consists of 15 residues. Trimming stripped 3 bases from V and 7 bases from J, with 21 bases between. The CDR3 loop is CSVETPGQGSNEAFF. As DNA, the CDR3 is TGCAGCGTTGAGACTCCGGGACAAGGGTCTAATGAAGCTTTCTTT.

V and J are TRBV5-1 and TRBJ1-1, with D unclear. The CDR3 has 14 residues. V was trimmed by 2 bases and J by 4 bases, leaving 12 bases between them. Per germline, CDR1 SGHRS and CDR2 YFSETQ. The DNA for the CDR3 is TGCGCCAGCAGCTTTGATAGTTTCCGCACTGAAGCTTTCTTT. This sequence encodes CASSFDSFRTEAFF.

CDR3 in amino acids: CASSLGQGREKLFF. The CDR3 DNA reads TGCGCCAGCAGCTTGGGGCAGGGCAGGGAAAAACTGTTTTTT. V gene TRBV5-1 combines with J gene TRBJ1-4; maybe TRBD1 (5 bases). V was pared by 0 bases and J by 8 bases, with 11 bases between. Germline V lookup: CDR1 SGHRS, CDR2 YFSETQ. This CDR3 comprises 14 residues.

The gene calls are TRBV5-4 and TRBJ1-2, with D perhaps matching TRBD1 (6 bases). The V gene's germline CDR1 is SGHNT and CDR2 YYREEE (reference sequence). The CDR3 is made up of 15 amino acids. The germline V and J ends were trimmed by 0 bases and 4 bases, with 13 bases remaining between them. CDR3 region: CASSLGLQGTYGYTF. The DNA of the CDR3 is TGTGCCAGCAGCTTGGGGCTACAGGGAACCTATGGCTACACCTTC.

The chain uses TRBV27 and TRBJ2-3; D unresolved. There are 15 residues in the CDR3. The germline V and J ends were trimmed by 5 bases and 4 bases, with 16 bases remaining between them. Germline lookup yields CDR1 MNHEY and CDR2 SMNVEV (reference sequence). CDR3 bases: TGTGCCAGCAGTCCCTCAGAGGTGTTCTCAGATACGCAGTATTTT. This sequence encodes CASSPSEVFSDTQYF.

The CDR3 nucleotides are TGTGCCAGCAGCTTAGGTGGGGTAGGCGGGGTCCGTGGCTACACCTTC. Residues: CASSLGGVGGVRGYTF. This chain joins TRBV7-9 and TRBJ1-2, with D hard to call. CDR3 size: 16 residues. Looked up from germline, CDR1 is SEHNR and CDR2 is FQNEAQ (reference sequence). The V gene lost 1 base and the J gene lost 7 bases, with 19 bases spanning the gap.

The chain carries TRBV10-3 and TRBJ2-3; 15 bases match TRBD2. CDR3 length equals 18 residues. The germline CDR1 and CDR2 sequences are ENHRY and SYGVKD. V gave up 10 bases and J gave up 0 bases; unmatched junction bases: 11. DNA of the CDR3: TGTGCCACCCTCCCGGGACTAGCGGGGGGAACTAGCACAGATACGCAGTATTTT. Its translation is CATLPGLAGGTSTDTQYF.

This rearrangement joins TRBV7-3 to TRBJ1-6; the D gene is possibly TRBD1 (6 bases). The CDR3 consists of 15 residues. Trimming took 1 base from V and 8 from J, leaving 12 bases between them. Germline-derived CDR1 and CDR2 are SGHTA and FQGTGA. CDR3 loop: CASSLNGQLDSPLHF. Written as DNA, the CDR3 is TGTGCCAGCAGCTTAAATGGACAGTTAGATTCACCCCTCCACTTT.

This rearrangement joins TRBV5-5 to TRBJ1-5, with 7 bases that match TRBD1. J was trimmed by 5 bases and V by 2 bases; bases with no gene match: 1. The CDR3 extends over 13 amino acids. Germline lookup yields CDR1 SGHKS and CDR2 YYEKEE (reference sequence). CDR3 loop: CASSLTGDQPQHF. The DNA of the CDR3 is TGTGCCAGCAGCTTAACAGGGGATCAGCCCCAGCATTTT.

The V gene is TRBV2, the J gene TRBJ1-2; 9 bases are shared with TRBD1. This CDR3 has 15 amino acids. The J segment lost 3 bases and the V segment lost 10 bases, leaving 12 bases of the junction unmatched. CDR1 is SNHLY, CDR2 FYNNEI, per germline. The CDR3 region is CANNERDREDYGYTF. For the CDR3, the DNA is TGTGCCAATAACGAACGGGACAGGGAGGACTATGGCTACACCTTC.

The chain recombines TRBV5-1 with TRBJ1-1, with D hard to call. V lost 0 bases to trimming and J lost 4 bases, with 7 bases between them. Per the germline V gene, CDR1 is SGHRS and CDR2 is YFSETQ. The CDR3 runs to 13 residues. The CDR3 DNA reads as TGCGCCAGCAGCTTGGAACCGAGCACTGAAGCTTTCTTT. Translated: CASSLEPSTEAFF.